This is a list of T cell receptor beta chains from one sample in a study of blood T cell repertoires in COVID-19. Clones were read by immunoSEQ multiplex PCR, and TCRdb kept only the in-frame ones, dropping some. The data contain under 150,000 clones, almost 85% of them singletons. Sequencing was performed on peripheral blood. The receptors originated from a human donor in a cohort sampled during active COVID-19. Each CDR3 is given with its conserved first and last residue. The D gene is left open where the match is weak.

TRBV12-5	TRBJ2-2	-	TGTGCTAGTGGCTGGGGGGCCGGGGAGCTGTTTTTT	CASGWGAGELFF
TRBV5-1	TRBJ1-1	TRBD1	TGCGCCAGCAGCTTGGAGGGGGCGGCCACTGAAGCTTTCTTT	CASSLEGAATEAFF
TRBV21-1	TRBJ1-6	-	TGTGCCAGCAGCGGGGTTGAGGGGGAGGGCAATTCACCCCTCCACTTT	CASSGVEGEGNSPLHF
TRBV2	TRBJ2-7	-	TGTGCCAGTCGGACACACGACTTGGTTAGAAAGCAGTACTTC	CASRTHDLVRKQYF
TRBV7-8	TRBJ2-6	TRBD1	TGTGCCAGCAGCCTGGCGGACAGGCTCTACTCTGGGGCCAACGTCCTGACTTTC	CASSLADRLYSGANVLTF
TRBV7-2	TRBJ1-1	-	TGTGCCAGCAGCTTAAACTTAGCAGGGGACACTGAAGCTTTCTTT	CASSLNLAGDTEAFF
TRBV10-3	TRBJ1-1	TRBD1	TGTGCCATCAGGCAGGGGACAGGGAACACTGAAGCTTTCTTT	CAIRQGTGNTEAFF
TRBV20-1	TRBJ2-3	TRBD1	TGCAGTGCCCACGAGGGGGCTAATTCTTATTTT	CSAHEGANSYF
TRBV24-1	TRBJ2-3	TRBD2	TGTGCCACCAGTACCGGGACTAGCGGGGGGGCCGATACGCAGTATTTT	CATSTGTSGGADTQYF
TRBV7-9	TRBJ2-7	TRBD1	TGTGCCAGCAGCAACGACAGGGCCCCCTACGAGCAGTACTTC	CASSNDRAPYEQYF
TRBV29-1	TRBJ1-1	-	TGCAGCGTTGGAGGGAAAGCTTTCTTT	CSVGGKAFF
TRBV11-3	TRBJ2-5	TRBD2	TGTGCCAGCAGCCGGTCCGCCGGGGGGGTATCAGAGACCCAGTACTTC	CASSRSAGGVSETQYF
TRBV10-3	TRBJ2-3	TRBD1	TGTGCCAGCGAACAGGGGGCTAGCACAGATACGCAGTATTTT	CASEQGASTDTQYF